This record covers a single T cell receptor beta chain. These data originate in a study of blood T cell repertoires in COVID-19. Study-wide context: Sites in the United States, Italy and Spain provided acute and convalescent COVID-19 samples. PBMCs, B-cell-depleted T cells, or T cells provided the cDNA or gDNA that made up the material.

This CDR3 is 16 amino acids long. From germline, CDR1 is SGDLS and CDR2 YYNGEE. V lost 0 bases, J lost 5 bases, and 14 bases lay in between. Source study methods: How many nucleated cells were present was estimated from reference gene primer amplification. Profiled with immunoSEQ multiplex PCR; TCRdb holds only in-frame clones, not every one. V, J and clone size reflect that table, while D and trimming were determined from the DNA. The top ten hold around 7% of the sample, which has 150,000 to 200,000 clones, roughly 86% seen once. This receptor was obtained from a man aged 50-59 years with active or convalescent COVID-19. V gene TRBV9 combines with J gene TRBJ2-2; D call uncertain. What was sequenced was peripheral blood. The CDR3 reads CASSVGGSGTTGELFF. Here the CDR3 DNA reads TGTGCCAGCAGCGTAGGAGGTTCGGGTACTACCGGGGAGCTGTTTTTT.